One and the same sample provided the 26 T cell receptor beta chains below, sequenced in a study of CD8 T cells in Susac syndrome. The RNA, about 0.5 to 1 ug, was put through reverse transcription using random hexamers. Via MiXCR, TCRdb re-called the immunoSEQ multiplex PCR reads, giving one row per CDR3 protein. Counted here are 160,000 or so distinct CDR3 sequences, approximately 90% occurring once; the ten biggest clones make up around 0.079%. Material: CD4+ T cells from PBMCs. These receptors originate from a human donor in good health.

This chain links TRBV4-1 with TRBJ2-2; no reliable D call. Germline V CDR1 and CDR2: MGHRA, YSYEKL. With 4 bases removed from V and 6 bases from J, the gap between germline ends came to 15 bases. This CDR3 spans 15 amino acids. The CDR3, as DNA: TGCGCCAGCAGCCCCCCCATGGATGGGGCCGGGGAGCTGTTTTTT. Encoded protein: CASSPPMDGAGELFF.

The CDR3 DNA follows: TGTGCCAGCAGCTCCTCCCGGACTACAACATACAATGAGCAGTTCTTC. This encodes CASSSSRTTTYNEQFF. The chain uses TRBV7-8 and TRBJ2-1; weak D call: TRBD2 (6 bases). There are 16 residues in the CDR3. The V and J ends lost 4 bases and 4 bases respectively, with 17 bases between them. In germline, CDR1 is SGHVS, CDR2 FQNEAQ.

The chain employs TRBV27 and TRBJ2-7; D is possibly TRBD1 or TRBD2 (5 bases each). CDR1 and CDR2 (germline): MNHEY, SMNVEV (reference sequence). Trimming took 5 bases from V and 7 from J, leaving 18 bases between them. CDR3 length: 14 residues. CDR3 amino acids: CASSLRREGLEQYF. As DNA, the CDR3 is TGTGCCAGCAGTCTACGTCGCGAGGGGCTTGAGCAGTACTTC.

Of note for this clonotype: At one end the junction does not follow the germline gene, possibly because of a read error. This chain links TRBV20-1 with TRBJ2-7; 9 positions agree with TRBD2. Germline V gives CDR1 DFQATT, CDR2 SNEGSKA (reference sequence). The CDR3 has 14 residues. CDR3: CSAREGGRAKEQYF. CDR3 DNA sequence: TGCAGTGCCAGAGAGGGCGGGAGGGCCAAAGAGCAGTACTTC.

Written as DNA, the CDR3 is TGTGCCAGCAGCTTAGGGAGCATTCAAGAGACCCAGTACTTC. This gives the protein CASSLGSIQETQYF. This rearrangement joins TRBV13 to TRBJ2-5; D call uncertain. CDR1 and CDR2 from the germline V gene are PRHDT and FYEKMQ (reference sequence). Trimming removed 0 bases at V and 2 bases at J, with 7 bases between. CDR3 size: 14 residues.

The chain links TRBV5-1 to TRBJ2-7; a possible D gene is TRBD1 (7 bases). This CDR3 is built from 15 residues. Germline loops: CDR1 SGHRS, CDR2 YFSETQ. V lost 0 bases and J lost 3, with 13 bases in between. The CDR3 reads CASSLAAGQHYEQYF. The DNA of the CDR3 is TGCGCCAGCAGCTTGGCGGCGGGACAGCACTACGAGCAGTACTTC.

This clonotype was recorded only once. This chain links TRBV19 with TRBJ2-7; 7 bases are shared with TRBD1. This CDR3 contains 13 residues. The ends lost 8 bases at V and 5 bases at J; junction bases unmatched: 9. Germline loops: CDR1 LNHDA, CDR2 SQIVND (reference sequence). This CDR3 is CASRTGQSHEQYF. Here the CDR3 DNA reads TGTGCCAGTCGGACAGGACAATCCCACGAGCAGTACTTC.

V and J are TRBV9 and TRBJ2-6; D is perhaps TRBD2 (5 bases). The V end lost 1 base, the J end lost 2 bases, and 10 bases lay between the germline ends. This CDR3 is 16 amino acids long. The germline CDR1 and CDR2 sequences are SGDLS and YYNGEE. As DNA, the CDR3 is TGTGCCAGCAGCGTAATGAGGGCGCCTGGGGCCAACGTCCTGACTTTC. It translates to CASSVMRAPGANVLTF.

The chain is built from TRBV6-1 and TRBJ2-1, with TRBD2 identical over 8 bases. Germline V gives CDR1 MNHNS, CDR2 SASEGT. This CDR3 region has 16 residues. The V gene end was trimmed by 7 bases and the J gene end by 6 bases; junction bases not matched to a gene: 14. As DNA, the CDR3 is TGTGCCAGCACCATCGACGGGCACCTAGCGGGCAATGAGCAGTTCTTC. It yields the protein CASTIDGHLAGNEQFF.

The table lists this clonotype with a count of one. The CDR3 spells CSVELLVSSTDTQYF. In nucleotides, the CDR3 is TGCAGCGTTGAACTCTTGGTCTCTAGCACAGATACGCAGTATTTT. This chain uses TRBV29-1 with TRBJ2-3; D call uncertain. CDR3 size: 15 residues. V lost 2 bases to trimming and J lost 0 bases, with 12 bases between them. The germline gives CDR1 SQVTM, CDR2 ANQGSEA.

CDR3 coding DNA: TGTGCCAGCAGCTTAGCGGCCGCTGACGAGACCCAGTACTTC. The encoded protein is CASSLAAADETQYF. This chain uses TRBV7-9 with TRBJ2-5; D ambiguous. The CDR3 runs 14 residues. The V end lost 0 bases, the J end lost 5 bases, and 10 bases lay between the germline ends. The germline V gene encodes CDR1 SEHNR and CDR2 FQNEAQ (reference sequence). The whole variable domain, remainder taken from reference TRBV7-9 and TRBJ2-5, is DTGVSQNPRHKITKRGQNVTFRCDPISEHNRLYWYRQTLGQGPEFLTYFQNEAQLEKSRLLSDRFSAERPKGSFSTLEIQRTEQGDSAMYLCASSLAAADETQYFGPGTRLLVL.

The chain is built from TRBV14 and TRBJ1-3; possible D gene TRBD1, 5 bases. The V end lost 4 bases, the J end lost 3 bases, and 7 bases lay between the germline ends. The CDR3 length is 13 residues. Per germline, CDR1 SGHDN and CDR2 FVKESK. The DNA of the CDR3 is TGTGCCAGCAGCCTGCAGGGTGGAAACACCATATATTTT. Protein sequence: CASSLQGGNTIYF.

The chain combines TRBV21-1 with TRBJ2-4; no DNA check was done on the table's D call, TRBD1. TRBV21-1 is termed a pseudogene. CDR3 length: 14 amino acids. The CDR3 here is CASSTFRVRNIQYF. CDR3 in DNA: TGTGCCAGCAGCACATTCAGGGTACGGAACATTCAGTACTTC.

Only a few counts were recorded for this clonotype. For the CDR3, the DNA is TGTGCCAGCAGCGTATCTCGGAACACCGGGGAGCTGTTTTTT. This sequence encodes CASSVSRNTGELFF. V usage is TRBV9 and J usage is TRBJ2-2; D uncertain. The CDR3 covers 14 residues. V shed 1 base and J shed 1 base, with 5 bases lying between them. Germline V lookup: CDR1 SGDLS, CDR2 YYNGEE.

This sequence joins TRBV10-2 and TRBJ2-1; 9 bases agree with TRBD2. CDR3 length: 15 amino acids. Germline V gene sequence: CDR1 WSHSY, CDR2 SAAADI. V shed 1 base, J shed 3 bases, and the junction held 1 base outside the gene matches. As DNA, the CDR3 is TGCGCCAGCAGTGAGTGGCGGGGGGGCTACAATGAGCAGTTCTTC. The encoded protein is CASSEWRGGYNEQFF.

This chain connects TRBV5-1 to TRBJ1-4, with no clear D. Looked up from germline, CDR1 is SGHRS and CDR2 is YFSETQ. V lost 6 bases, J lost 0 bases, and 9 bases lay in between. The CDR3 contains 14 residues. The CDR3 DNA reads as TGCGCCAGCAAGGAGGCTTCAACTAATGAAAAACTGTTTTTT. Translation: CASKEASTNEKLFF.

The V gene is TRBV18, the J gene TRBJ2-7, with TRBD1 identical over 9 bases. CDR3 length: 15 residues. Looked up from germline, CDR1 is KGHSH and CDR2 is LQKENI. Unmatched junction bases numbered 10, after V lost 3 bases and J lost 7 bases. The CDR3: CASSPVTGQGVEQYF. In DNA form, the CDR3 reads TGTGCCAGCTCACCCGTCACGGGACAGGGCGTTGAGCAGTACTTC.

This clonotype was detected only once. The gene calls are TRBV19 and TRBJ1-5; TRBD1 aligns across 7 bases. The CDR3 runs 13 residues. Germline lookup yields CDR1 LNHDA and CDR2 SQIVND (reference sequence). After removal of 5 bases from V and 9 bases from J, the junction contained 7 bases not matched to a gene. The CDR3 loop reads CASSSDRWRPQHF. In nucleotides, the CDR3 is TGTGCCAGTAGTTCGGACAGGTGGCGGCCCCAGCATTTT.

This clonotype was seen once. The V call is TRBV18, the J call TRBJ1-4; D remains ambiguous. V dropped 5 bases and J dropped 4 bases, with 8 bases sitting between them. Germline CDR1 is KGHSH and CDR2 is LQKENI. The CDR3 covers 13 residues. The CDR3 is CASSAGDNEKLFF. DNA for the CDR3: TGTGCCAGCTCAGCCGGTGATAATGAAAAACTGTTTTTT.

This chain joins TRBV5-1 and TRBJ2-1; 11 positions agree with TRBD2. The CDR3 has 15 amino acids. Germline V lookup: CDR1 SGHRS, CDR2 YFSETQ. V lost 0 bases, J lost 7 bases, and 3 bases stayed unmatched. The CDR3 loop reads CASSLETSGRNEQFF. CDR3 DNA sequence: TGCGCCAGCAGCTTGGAAACTAGCGGGAGAAATGAGCAGTTCTTC.

The CDR3: CASSQDPGSPLHF. In nucleotides, the CDR3 is TGTGCCAGCAGCCAGGACCCGGGTTCACCCCTCCACTTT. The V gene is TRBV7-3, the J gene TRBJ1-6; D gene ambiguous. Germline CDR1 SGHTA, CDR2 FQGTGA. V lost 5 bases and J lost 9, with 11 bases in between. This CDR3 is 13 amino acids long.

The chain couples TRBV20-1 to TRBJ2-7, with TRBD2 matching 7 bases. Germline trimming cut 3 bases from V and 0 bases from J; bases unmatched to any gene: 8. CDR1 is DFQATT, CDR2 SNEGSKA, per germline (reference sequence). The CDR3 spans 15 residues. CDR3 DNA: TGCAGTGCTAGGCGCGAGGGCGGGAGCTCCTACGAGCAGTACTTC. Encoded protein: CSARREGGSSYEQYF.

V is TRBV7-8 and J is TRBJ2-7, with D possibly TRBD2 on 6 matching bases. The V and J ends lost 0 bases and 5 bases respectively, with 14 bases between them. From germline, CDR1 is SGHVS and CDR2 FQNEAQ. The CDR3 has 15 amino acids. The CDR3 loop is CASSLAFREVDEQYF. DNA of the CDR3: TGTGCCAGCAGCTTAGCGTTTAGGGAGGTCGACGAGCAGTACTTC.

The chain employs TRBV18 and TRBJ1-3, with 9 positions matching TRBD1. The J segment lost 0 bases and the V segment lost 5 bases, leaving 5 bases of the junction unmatched. Germline V gene lookup returns CDR1 KGHSH and CDR2 LQKENI. This CDR3 spans 16 amino acids. In nucleotides, the CDR3 is TGTGCCAGCTCATCCGGACAGGGGTCCTCTGGAAACACCATATATTTT. This codes for CASSSGQGSSGNTIYF.

The chain combines TRBV4-3 with TRBJ2-7; maybe TRBD1 (6 bases). CDR1 and CDR2 (germline): LGHNA, YSLEER. V lost 0 bases, J lost 3 bases, and 12 bases lay in between. The CDR3 loop spans 15 amino acids. The CDR3 loop reads CASSQDPGRGYEQYF. The CDR3 DNA reads as TGCGCCAGCAGCCAAGATCCGGGCAGGGGCTACGAGCAGTACTTC.

CDR3 amino acids: CASSYSGRQPYEQYF. The CDR3 nucleotides are TGTGCCAGCAGTTACTCAGGTCGTCAGCCTTACGAGCAGTACTTC. The chain employs TRBV6-5 and TRBJ2-7; the D is unclear. The germline V gene has CDR1 MNHEY and CDR2 SVGAGI. V was shortened by 0 bases and J by 4 bases, with 13 bases between the two germline ends. The CDR3 runs to 15 residues.